Described below is a single T cell receptor (beta chain) sequence and its context. This specimen belongs to a study of blood T cell repertoires in COVID-19. Per the original data handling: From reference gene primer amplification, estimates of nucleated cell counts were derived. Repertoires were generated with immunoSEQ multiplex PCR, while TCRdb's copy carries only in-frame clones and drops some. V, J and clone size were drawn from that table, and D and trimming were deduced from the DNA. The sample shows 230,000 or so clones, 88% of them seen only once. The CDR3 loop spans 15 amino acids. J lost 2 bases, V lost 5 bases, and 4 bases had no gene match. Germline V gene sequence: CDR1 SGHAT, CDR2 FQNNGV. In terms of age and location, participants ranged from roughly 18 to 95 years and lived in 24 US areas. Either two negative PCRs, clearance, or symptom resolution qualified Cohort 3 donors as recovered.

Sequencing used PBMCs or T cells enriched from blood (not recorded which). V usage is TRBV11-2 and J usage is TRBJ2-3; 10 nucleotides line up with TRBD2. The origin of this receptor is a woman aged 30 to 39 who had recovered from COVID-19. The CDR3 sequence is CASSPLAGVTDTQYF. The CDR3, as DNA: TGTGCCAGCAGCCCTCTAGCGGGGGTCACAGATACGCAGTATTTT.